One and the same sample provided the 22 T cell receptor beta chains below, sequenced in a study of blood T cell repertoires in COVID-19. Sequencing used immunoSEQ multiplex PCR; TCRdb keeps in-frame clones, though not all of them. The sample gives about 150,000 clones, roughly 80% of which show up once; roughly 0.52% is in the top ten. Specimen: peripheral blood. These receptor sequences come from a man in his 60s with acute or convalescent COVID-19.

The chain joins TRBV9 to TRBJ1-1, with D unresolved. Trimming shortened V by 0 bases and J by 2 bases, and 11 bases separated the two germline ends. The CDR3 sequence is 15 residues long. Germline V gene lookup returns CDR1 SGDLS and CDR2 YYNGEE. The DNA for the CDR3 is TGTGCCAGCAGCGTAGTTCTGGGAGGAAACACTGAAGCTTTCTTT. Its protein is CASSVVLGGNTEAFF.

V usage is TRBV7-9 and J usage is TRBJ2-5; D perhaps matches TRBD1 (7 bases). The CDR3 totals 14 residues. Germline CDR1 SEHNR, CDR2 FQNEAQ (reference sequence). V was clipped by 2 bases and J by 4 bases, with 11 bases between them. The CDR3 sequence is CASSLRQGGETQYF. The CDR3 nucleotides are TGTGCCAGCAGCTTACGCCAGGGGGGAGAGACCCAGTACTTC.

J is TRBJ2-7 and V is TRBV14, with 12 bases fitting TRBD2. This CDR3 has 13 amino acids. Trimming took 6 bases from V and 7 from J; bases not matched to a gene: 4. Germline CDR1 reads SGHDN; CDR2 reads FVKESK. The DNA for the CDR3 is TGTGCCAGCAGGCTAGCGGGAGGGAGGGAGCAGTACTTC. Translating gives CASRLAGGREQYF.

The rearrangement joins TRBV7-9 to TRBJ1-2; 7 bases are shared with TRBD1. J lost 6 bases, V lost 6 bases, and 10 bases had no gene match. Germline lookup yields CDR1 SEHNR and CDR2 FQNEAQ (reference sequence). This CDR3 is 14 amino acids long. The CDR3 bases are TGTGCCAGCAGGAATCGCTCAGGGGGAAATGGCTACACCTTC. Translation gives CASRNRSGGNGYTF.

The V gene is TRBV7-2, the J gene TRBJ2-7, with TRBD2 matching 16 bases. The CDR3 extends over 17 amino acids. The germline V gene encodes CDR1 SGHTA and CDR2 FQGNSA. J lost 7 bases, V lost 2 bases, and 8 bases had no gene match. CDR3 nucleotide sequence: TGTGCCAGCAGCTTAACGGGACTAGCGGGAGGGCCAGGAGAGCAGTACTTC. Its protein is CASSLTGLAGGPGEQYF. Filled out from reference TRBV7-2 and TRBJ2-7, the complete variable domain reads GAGVSQSPSNKVTEKGKDVELRCDPISGHTALYWYRQSLGQGLEFLIYFQGNSAPDKSGLPSDRFSAERTGGSVSTLTIQRTQQEDSAVYLCASSLTGLAGGPGEQYFGPGTRLTVT.

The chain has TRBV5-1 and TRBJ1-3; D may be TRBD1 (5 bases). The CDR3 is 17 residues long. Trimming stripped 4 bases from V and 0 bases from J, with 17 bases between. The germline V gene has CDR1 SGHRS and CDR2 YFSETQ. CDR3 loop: CASSTKEGWFSGNTIYF. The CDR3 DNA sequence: TGCGCCAGCAGCACGAAGGAGGGGTGGTTCTCTGGAAACACCATATATTTT.

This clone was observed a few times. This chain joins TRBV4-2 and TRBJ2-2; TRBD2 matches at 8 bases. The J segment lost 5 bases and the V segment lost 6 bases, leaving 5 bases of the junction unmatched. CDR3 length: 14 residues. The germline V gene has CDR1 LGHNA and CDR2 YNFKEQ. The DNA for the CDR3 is TGTGCCAGCAGAGCAGCGGGAGAAACCGGGGAGCTGTTTTTT. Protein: CASRAAGETGELFF.

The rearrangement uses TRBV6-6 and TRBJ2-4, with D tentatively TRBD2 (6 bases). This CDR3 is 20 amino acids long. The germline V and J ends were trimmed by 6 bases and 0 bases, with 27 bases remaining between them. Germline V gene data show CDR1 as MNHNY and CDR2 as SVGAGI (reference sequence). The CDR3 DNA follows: TGTGCCAGCAGCTCCCGAGATCTGGAGGGAGACCTTTTAGCCAAAAACATTCAGTACTTC. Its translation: CASSSRDLEGDLLAKNIQYF.

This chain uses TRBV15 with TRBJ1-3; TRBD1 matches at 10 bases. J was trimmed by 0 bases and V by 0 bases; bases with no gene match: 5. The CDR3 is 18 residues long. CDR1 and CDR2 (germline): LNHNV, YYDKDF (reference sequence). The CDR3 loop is CATSRDRGQGSSGNTIYF. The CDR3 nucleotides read TGTGCCACCAGCAGAGATCGGGGACAGGGGAGCTCTGGAAACACCATATATTTT.

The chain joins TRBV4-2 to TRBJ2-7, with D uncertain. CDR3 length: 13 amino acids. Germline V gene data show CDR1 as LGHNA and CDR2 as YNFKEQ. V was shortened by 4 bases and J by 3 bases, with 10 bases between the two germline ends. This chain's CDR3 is CASSPVSGYEQYF. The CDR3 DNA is TGTGCCAGCAGCCCCGTTTCGGGCTACGAGCAGTACTTC.

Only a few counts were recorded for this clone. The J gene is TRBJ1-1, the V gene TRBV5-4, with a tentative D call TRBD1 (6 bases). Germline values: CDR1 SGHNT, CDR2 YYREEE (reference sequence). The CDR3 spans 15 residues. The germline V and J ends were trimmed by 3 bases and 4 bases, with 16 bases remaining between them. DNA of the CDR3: TGTGCCAGCAGCTCCCCCACAGGGAGGGTCACTGAAGCTTTCTTT. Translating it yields CASSSPTGRVTEAFF.

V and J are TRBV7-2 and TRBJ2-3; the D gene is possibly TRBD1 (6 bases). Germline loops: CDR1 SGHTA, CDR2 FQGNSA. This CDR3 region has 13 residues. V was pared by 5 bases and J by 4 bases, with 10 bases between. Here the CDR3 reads CASSDRQADTQYF. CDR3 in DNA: TGTGCCAGCAGCGATCGACAGGCAGATACGCAGTATTTT.

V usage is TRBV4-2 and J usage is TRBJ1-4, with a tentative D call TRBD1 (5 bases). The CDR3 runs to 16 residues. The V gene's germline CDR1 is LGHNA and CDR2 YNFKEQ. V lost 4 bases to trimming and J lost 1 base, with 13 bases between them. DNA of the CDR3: TGTGCCAGCAGCCCCCAGGGTTACGGAACTAATGAAAAACTGTTTTTT. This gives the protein CASSPQGYGTNEKLFF.

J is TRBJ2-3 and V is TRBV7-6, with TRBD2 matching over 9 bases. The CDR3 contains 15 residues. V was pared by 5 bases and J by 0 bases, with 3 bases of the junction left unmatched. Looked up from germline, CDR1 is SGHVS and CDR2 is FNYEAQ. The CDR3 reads CASSPTSGSTDTQYF. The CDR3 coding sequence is TGTGCCAGCAGCCCCACTAGCGGGAGCACAGATACGCAGTATTTT.

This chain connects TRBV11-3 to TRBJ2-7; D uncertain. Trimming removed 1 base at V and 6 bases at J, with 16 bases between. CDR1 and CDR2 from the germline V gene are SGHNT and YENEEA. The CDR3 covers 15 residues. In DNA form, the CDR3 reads TGTGCCAGCAGCTTAGTCTACAGAATCGAAGGCGAGCAGTACTTC. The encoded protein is CASSLVYRIEGEQYF.

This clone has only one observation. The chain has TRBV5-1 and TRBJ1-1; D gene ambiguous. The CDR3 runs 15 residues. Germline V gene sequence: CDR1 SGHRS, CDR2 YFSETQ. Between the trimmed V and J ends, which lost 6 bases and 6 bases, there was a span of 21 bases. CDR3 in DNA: TGCGCCAGCACCCCCGGGGAGGGTGTCGGCGCTGAAGCTTTCTTT. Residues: CASTPGEGVGAEAFF.

The CDR3 bases are TGTGCCAGCAGTGCCGGGACAGGGGGCAGAAATGAGCAGTTCTTC. Its protein product is CASSAGTGGRNEQFF. This chain uses TRBV9 with TRBJ2-1; 12 nucleotides agree with TRBD1. CDR3 length equals 15 residues. The V segment lost 5 bases and the J segment 7 bases; nucleotides outside the gene matches: 7. CDR1 and CDR2 (germline): SGDLS, YYNGEE.

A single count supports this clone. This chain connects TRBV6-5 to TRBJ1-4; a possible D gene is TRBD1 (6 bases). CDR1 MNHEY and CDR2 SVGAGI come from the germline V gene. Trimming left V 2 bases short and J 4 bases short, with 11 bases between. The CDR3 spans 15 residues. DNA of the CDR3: TGTGCCAGCAGTTACGCGGGGGGGCGTAATGAAAAACTGTTTTTT. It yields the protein CASSYAGGRNEKLFF.

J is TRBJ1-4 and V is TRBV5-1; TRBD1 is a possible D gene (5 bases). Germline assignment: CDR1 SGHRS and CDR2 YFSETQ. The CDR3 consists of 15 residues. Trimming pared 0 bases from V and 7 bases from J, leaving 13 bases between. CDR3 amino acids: CASSLAGRVAEKLFF. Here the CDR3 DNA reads TGCGCCAGCAGCTTGGCCGGCAGGGTAGCTGAAAAACTGTTTTTT. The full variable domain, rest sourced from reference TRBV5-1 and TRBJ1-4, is KAGVTQTPRYLIKTRGQQVTLSCSPISGHRSVSWYQQTPGQGLQFLFEYFSETQRNKGNFPGRFSGRQFSNSRSEMNVSTLELGDSALYLCASSLAGRVAEKLFFGSGTQLSVL.

The CDR3, as DNA: TGCGCCAGCTCGCCCAGGGGCGCATCTAATGAAAAACTGTTTTTT. Its translation is CASSPRGASNEKLFF. This chain joins TRBV10-1 and TRBJ1-4; the D gene is possibly TRBD1 (6 bases). V lost 8 bases to trimming and J lost 3 bases, with 16 bases between them. Looked up from germline, CDR1 is WNHNN and CDR2 is SYGVQD (reference sequence). CDR3 length equals 15 residues.

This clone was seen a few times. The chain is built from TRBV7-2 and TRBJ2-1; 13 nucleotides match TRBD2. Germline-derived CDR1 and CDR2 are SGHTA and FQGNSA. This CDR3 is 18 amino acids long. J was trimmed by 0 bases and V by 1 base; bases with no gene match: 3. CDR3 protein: CASSLVGLAGPSYNEQFF. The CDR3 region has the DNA TGTGCCAGCAGCTTAGTGGGACTAGCGGGGCCCTCCTACAATGAGCAGTTCTTC.

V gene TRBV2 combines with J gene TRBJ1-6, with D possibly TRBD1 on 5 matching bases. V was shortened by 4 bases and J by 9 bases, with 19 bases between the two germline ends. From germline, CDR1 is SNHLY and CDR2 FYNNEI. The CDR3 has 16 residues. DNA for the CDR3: TGTGCCAGCAGTGCAGGGCAGGGCATATTACGTTCACCCCTCCACTTT. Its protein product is CASSAGQGILRSPLHF.